This TCR beta chain appears in the sequencing data of a study of shared clonotypes between healthy human individuals. Study context: The people who gave samples were a couple of women and three men aged 18 to 49. Study-wide results and limits: At large depth, rarefaction still showed sorted-subset sequencing to be incomplete.

Concerning this clone: Its antigen is still unknown. Different DNA sequences within this sample yield the same CDR3.

Deep was the level used in running the assay. Produced via immunoSEQ multiplex PCR; TCRdb's table is partial and in-frame only. This table has millions of clones, 85% to 95% appearing once. With 1 base removed from V and 1 base from J, the gap between germline ends came to 5 bases. The CDR3 length is 13 residues. Germline V CDR1 and CDR2: MNHNS, SASEGT. The chain combines TRBV6-1 with TRBJ2-7; no clear D gene. The TCR comes from a man aged 18 to 35 in good health. Sequenced: naive CD4+ T cells sorted from blood. Subset indicated: CD45RA+ positively selected. CDR3 DNA sequence: TGTGCCAGCAGTGAAGAGGGATCCTACGAGCAGTACTTC. It yields the protein CASSEEGSYEQYF.